This T cell receptor (beta chain) was identified in a study of cytomegalovirus exposure and HLA in healthy donors. Looking at the study overall: Approximately 85 million unique TCRs from HLA-typed donors made up an early data release. Study-wide results and caveats: Several of the most significant clusters appeared, in a later analysis, to be linked to common viral pathogens. Rarity held for most TCR sequences, but there were some public TCRs that occurred in many donors. TCR beta chains associated with HLA were, in a later analysis, more clonally expanded than equally common others.

In regard to this clone: Antigen unknown.

The PCR had 60 Vbeta and 13 Jbeta primers. The data were produced by immunoSEQ multiplex PCR, yet TCRdb's version contains in-frame clones alone and is incomplete. The sample gives 150,000 to 200,000 clones, around 80% of which show up once; about 1.8% is in the top ten. The sequenced material came from PBMCs. The receptor was isolated from a woman between 18 and 29 years old in good health and CMV-seronegative.

The CDR3 nucleotides read TGCAGCGGCCGACTAGCGGGAGACACAGATACGCAGTATTTT. It is translated as CSGRLAGDTDTQYF. This chain links TRBV29-1 with TRBJ2-3; 12 bases are a match to TRBD2. V shed 7 bases and J 2 bases; nucleotides not matched to a gene: 4. The CDR3 consists of 14 residues. Germline V gene data show CDR1 as SQVTM and CDR2 as ANQGSEA.